The sample holds one count of the clone carrying this TCR beta chain. Seattle cases were enrolled at active infection and followed longitudinally. Germline V lookup: CDR1 MNHEY, CDR2 SVGAGI. Trimming removed 6 bases from V and 1 base from J; junction bases left unmatched: 6. The CDR3 extends over 15 amino acids. Methods used by the authors: Using reference gene primer amplification, nucleated cell counts were estimated. Repertoires were generated with immunoSEQ multiplex PCR, while TCRdb's copy carries only in-frame clones and drops some. The DNA gave D and trimming, while V, J and clone size come from that table. Of about 260,000 clones listed, around 90% are singletons. This record comes from a study of blood T cell repertoires in COVID-19. Overall study: Material from acute and convalescent COVID-19 was sourced from the United States, Italy and Spain. Sources were T cells, B-cell-depleted T cells, or PBMCs; the material itself was cDNA or gDNA.

The receptor comes from a woman in her 70s with COVID-19, enrolled during active disease. The V gene is TRBV6-5, the J gene TRBJ1-5; TRBD1 agrees at 7 bases. Specimen: peripheral blood. CDR3 DNA: TGTGCCAGCAGAACAGGGGCTGGGAGCAATCAGCCCCAGCATTTT. Encoded protein: CASRTGAGSNQPQHF.